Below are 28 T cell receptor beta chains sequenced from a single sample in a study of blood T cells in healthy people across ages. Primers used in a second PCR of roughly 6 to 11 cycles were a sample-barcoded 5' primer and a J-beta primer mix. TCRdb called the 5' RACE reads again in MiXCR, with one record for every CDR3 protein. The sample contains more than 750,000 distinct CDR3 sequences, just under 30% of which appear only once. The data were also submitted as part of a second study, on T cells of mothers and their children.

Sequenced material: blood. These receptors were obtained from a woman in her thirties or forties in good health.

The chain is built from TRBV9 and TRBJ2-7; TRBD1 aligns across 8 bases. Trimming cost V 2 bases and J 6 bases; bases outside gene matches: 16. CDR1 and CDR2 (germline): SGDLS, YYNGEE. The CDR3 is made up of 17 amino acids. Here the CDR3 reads CASSVEQGIQGACEQYF. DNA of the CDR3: TGTGCCAGCAGCGTTGAACAGGGGATTCAGGGGGCCTGCGAGCAGTACTTC.

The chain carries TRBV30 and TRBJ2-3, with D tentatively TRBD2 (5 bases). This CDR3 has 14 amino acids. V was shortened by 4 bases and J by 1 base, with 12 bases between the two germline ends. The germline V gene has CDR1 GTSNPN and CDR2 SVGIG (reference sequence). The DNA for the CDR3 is TGTGCCTGGACCGAACTAGTGGGCACAGATACGCAGTATTTT. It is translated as CAWTELVGTDTQYF.

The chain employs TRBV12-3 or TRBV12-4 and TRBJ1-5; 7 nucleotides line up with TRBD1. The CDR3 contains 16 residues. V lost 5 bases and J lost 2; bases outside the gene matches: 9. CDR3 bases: TGTGCCAGCAGTAACAAGGGCAGGGGGGGCAATCAGCCCCAGCATTTT. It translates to CASSNKGRGGNQPQHF.

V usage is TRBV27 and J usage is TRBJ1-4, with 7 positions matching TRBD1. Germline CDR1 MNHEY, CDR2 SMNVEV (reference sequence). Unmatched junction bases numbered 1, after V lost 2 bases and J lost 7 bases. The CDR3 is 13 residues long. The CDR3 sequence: CASSLQGVEKLFF. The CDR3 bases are TGTGCCAGCAGTTTACAGGGGGTTGAAAAACTGTTTTTT.

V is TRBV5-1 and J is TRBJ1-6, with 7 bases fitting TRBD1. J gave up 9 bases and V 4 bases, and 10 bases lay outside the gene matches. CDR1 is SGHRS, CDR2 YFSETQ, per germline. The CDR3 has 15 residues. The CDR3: CASSPVRQGSSPLHF. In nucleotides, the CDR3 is TGCGCCAGCAGCCCAGTCCGACAGGGAAGTTCACCCCTCCACTTT.

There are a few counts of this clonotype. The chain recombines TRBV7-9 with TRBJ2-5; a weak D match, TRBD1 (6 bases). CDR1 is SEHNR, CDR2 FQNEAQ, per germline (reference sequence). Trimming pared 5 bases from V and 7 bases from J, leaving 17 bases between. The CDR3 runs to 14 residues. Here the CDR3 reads CASSRGRTVGTQYF. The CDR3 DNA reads TGTGCCAGCAGCCGAGGACGGACAGTAGGGACCCAGTACTTC.

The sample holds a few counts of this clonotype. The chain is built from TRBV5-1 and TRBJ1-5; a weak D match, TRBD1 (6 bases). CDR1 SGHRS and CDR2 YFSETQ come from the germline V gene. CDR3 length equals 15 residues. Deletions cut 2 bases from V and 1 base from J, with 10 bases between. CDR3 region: CASSFRGGSNQPQHF. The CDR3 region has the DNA TGCGCCAGCAGCTTCAGAGGGGGAAGCAATCAGCCCCAGCATTTT.

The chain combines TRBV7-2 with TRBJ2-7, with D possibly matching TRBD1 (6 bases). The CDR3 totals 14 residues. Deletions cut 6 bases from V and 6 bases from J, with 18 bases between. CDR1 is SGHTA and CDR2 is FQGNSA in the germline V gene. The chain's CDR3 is CASSMGTIVGEQYF. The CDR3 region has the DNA TGTGCCAGCAGTATGGGGACAATTGTAGGCGAGCAGTACTTC.

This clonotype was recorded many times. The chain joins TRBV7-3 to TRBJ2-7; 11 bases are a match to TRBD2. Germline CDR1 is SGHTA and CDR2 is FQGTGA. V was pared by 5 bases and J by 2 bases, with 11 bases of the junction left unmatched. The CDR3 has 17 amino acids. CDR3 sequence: CASSPGLAAEVPYEQYF. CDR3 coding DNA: TGTGCCAGCAGCCCGGGACTAGCGGCTGAAGTTCCCTACGAGCAGTACTTC.

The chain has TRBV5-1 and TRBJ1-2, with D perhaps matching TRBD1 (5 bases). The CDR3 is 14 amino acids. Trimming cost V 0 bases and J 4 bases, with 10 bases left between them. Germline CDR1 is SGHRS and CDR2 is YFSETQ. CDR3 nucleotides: TGCGCCAGCAGCTTGGGGGGCAGGATCTATGGCTACACCTTC. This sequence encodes CASSLGGRIYGYTF.

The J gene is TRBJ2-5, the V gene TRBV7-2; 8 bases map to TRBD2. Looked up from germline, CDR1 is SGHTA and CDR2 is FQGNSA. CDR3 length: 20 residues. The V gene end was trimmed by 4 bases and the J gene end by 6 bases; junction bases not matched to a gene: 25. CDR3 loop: CASSSASAGGPGSSRKTQYF. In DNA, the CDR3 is TGTGCCAGCAGCTCTGCCTCTGCGGGGGGCCCGGGGTCAAGCAGGAAGACCCAGTACTTC.

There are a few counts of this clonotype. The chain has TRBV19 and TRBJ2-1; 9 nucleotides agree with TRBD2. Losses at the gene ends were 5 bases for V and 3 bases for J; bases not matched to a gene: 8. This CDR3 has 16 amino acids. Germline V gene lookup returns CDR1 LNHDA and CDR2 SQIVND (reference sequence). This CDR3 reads CASSVGSGGFYNEQFF. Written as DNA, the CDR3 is TGTGCCAGTAGTGTCGGTAGCGGGGGCTTCTACAATGAGCAGTTCTTC.

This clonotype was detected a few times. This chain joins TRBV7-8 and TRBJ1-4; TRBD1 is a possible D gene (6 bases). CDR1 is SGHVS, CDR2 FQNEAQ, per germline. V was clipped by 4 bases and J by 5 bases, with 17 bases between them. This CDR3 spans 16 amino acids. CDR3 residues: CASSSPEDSANEKLFF. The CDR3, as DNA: TGTGCCAGCAGCTCCCCCGAGGACAGCGCAAATGAAAAACTGTTTTTT.

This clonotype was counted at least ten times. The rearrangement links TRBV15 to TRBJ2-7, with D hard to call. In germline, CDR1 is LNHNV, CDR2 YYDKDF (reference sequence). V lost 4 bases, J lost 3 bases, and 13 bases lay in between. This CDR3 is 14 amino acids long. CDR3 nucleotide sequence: TGTGCCACCAGCACACAAGGCGACGGCTACGAGCAGTACTTC. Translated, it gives CATSTQGDGYEQYF.

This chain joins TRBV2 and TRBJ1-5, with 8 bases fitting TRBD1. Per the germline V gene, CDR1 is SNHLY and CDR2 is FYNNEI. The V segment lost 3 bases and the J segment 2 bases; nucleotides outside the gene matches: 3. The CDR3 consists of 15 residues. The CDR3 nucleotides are TGTGCCAGCAGTGATGACAGGGGAGGCAATCAGCCCCAGCATTTT. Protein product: CASSDDRGGNQPQHF.

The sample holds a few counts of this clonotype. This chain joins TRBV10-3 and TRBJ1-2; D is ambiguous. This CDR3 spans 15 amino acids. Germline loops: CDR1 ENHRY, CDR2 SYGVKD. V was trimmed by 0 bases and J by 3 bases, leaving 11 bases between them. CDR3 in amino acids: CAISESSLVDYGYTF. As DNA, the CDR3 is TGTGCCATCAGTGAGTCCTCACTCGTGGACTATGGCTACACCTTC.

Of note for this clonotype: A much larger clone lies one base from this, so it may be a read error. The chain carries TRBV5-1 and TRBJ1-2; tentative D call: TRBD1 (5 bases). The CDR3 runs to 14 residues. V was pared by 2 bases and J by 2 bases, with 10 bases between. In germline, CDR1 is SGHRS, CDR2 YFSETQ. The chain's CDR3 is CASSFDSGNYGYTF. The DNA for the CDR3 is TGCGCCAGCAGCTTTGACAGTGGAAACTATGGCTACACCTTC. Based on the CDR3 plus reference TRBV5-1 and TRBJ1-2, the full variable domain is KAGVTQTPRYLIKTRGQQVTLSCSPISGHRSVSWYQQTPGQGLQFLFEYFSETQRNKGNFPGRFSGRQFSNSRSEMNVSTLELGDSALYLCASSFDSGNYGYTFGSGTRLTVV.

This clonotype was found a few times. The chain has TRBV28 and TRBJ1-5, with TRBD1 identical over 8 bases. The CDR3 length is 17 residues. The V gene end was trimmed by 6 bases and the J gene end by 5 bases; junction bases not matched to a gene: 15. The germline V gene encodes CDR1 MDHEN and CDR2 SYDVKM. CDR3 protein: CASSLNFRDRPYQPQHF. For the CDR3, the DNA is TGTGCCAGCAGCCTAAACTTCCGGGACAGGCCCTATCAGCCCCAGCATTTT. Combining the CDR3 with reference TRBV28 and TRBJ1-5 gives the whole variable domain DVKVTQSSRYLVKRTGEKVFLECVQDMDHENMFWYRQDPGLGLRLIYFSYDVKMKEKGDIPEGYSVSREKKERFSLILESASTNQTSMYLCASSLNFRDRPYQPQHFGDGTRLSIL.

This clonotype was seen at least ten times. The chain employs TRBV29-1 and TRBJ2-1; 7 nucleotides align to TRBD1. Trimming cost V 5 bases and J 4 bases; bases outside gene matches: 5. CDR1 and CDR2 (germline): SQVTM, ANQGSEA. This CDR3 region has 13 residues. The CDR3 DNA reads TGCAGCGTTCCCTGGACAGGTTACAATGAGCAGTTCTTC. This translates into CSVPWTGYNEQFF.

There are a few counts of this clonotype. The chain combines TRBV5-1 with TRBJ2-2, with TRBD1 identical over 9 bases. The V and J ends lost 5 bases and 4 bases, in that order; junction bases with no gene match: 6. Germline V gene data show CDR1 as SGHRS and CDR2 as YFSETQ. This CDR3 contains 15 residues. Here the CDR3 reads CASRNDRGVTGELFF. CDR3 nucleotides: TGCGCCAGCAGGAACGACAGGGGGGTCACCGGGGAGCTGTTTTTT. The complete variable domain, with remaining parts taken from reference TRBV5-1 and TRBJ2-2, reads KAGVTQTPRYLIKTRGQQVTLSCSPISGHRSVSWYQQTPGQGLQFLFEYFSETQRNKGNFPGRFSGRQFSNSRSEMNVSTLELGDSALYLCASRNDRGVTGELFFGEGSRLTVL.

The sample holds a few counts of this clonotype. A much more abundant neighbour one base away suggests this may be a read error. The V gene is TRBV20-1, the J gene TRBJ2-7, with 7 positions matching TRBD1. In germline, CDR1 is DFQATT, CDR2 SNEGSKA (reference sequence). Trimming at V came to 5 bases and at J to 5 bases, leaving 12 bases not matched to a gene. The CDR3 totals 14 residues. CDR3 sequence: CSASGTAYAHEQYF. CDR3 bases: TGCAGTGCTTCCGGGACAGCCTATGCCCACGAGCAGTACTTC.

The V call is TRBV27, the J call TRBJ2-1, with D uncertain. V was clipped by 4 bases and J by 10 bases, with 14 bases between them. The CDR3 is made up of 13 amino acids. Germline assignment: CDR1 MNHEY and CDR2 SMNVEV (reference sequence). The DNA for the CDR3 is TGTGCCAGCAGTTACACCATGGCCGGAGAGCAGTTCTTC. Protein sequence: CASSYTMAGEQFF.

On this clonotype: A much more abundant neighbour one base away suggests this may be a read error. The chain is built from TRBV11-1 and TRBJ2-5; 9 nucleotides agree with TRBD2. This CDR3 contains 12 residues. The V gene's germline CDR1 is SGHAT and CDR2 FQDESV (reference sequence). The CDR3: CASRLAGAQPYF. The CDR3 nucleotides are TGTGCCAGCAGGTTAGCGGGGGCCCAGCCGTACTTC.

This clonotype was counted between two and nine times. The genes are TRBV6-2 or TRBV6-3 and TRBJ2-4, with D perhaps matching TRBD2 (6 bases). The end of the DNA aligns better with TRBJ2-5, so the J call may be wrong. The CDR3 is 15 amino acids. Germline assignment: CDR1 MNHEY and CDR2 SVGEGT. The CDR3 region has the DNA TGTGCCAGCAGTCGCCCACCGGGGGTTAAAGAGACCCAGTACTTC. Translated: CASSRPPGVKETQYF.

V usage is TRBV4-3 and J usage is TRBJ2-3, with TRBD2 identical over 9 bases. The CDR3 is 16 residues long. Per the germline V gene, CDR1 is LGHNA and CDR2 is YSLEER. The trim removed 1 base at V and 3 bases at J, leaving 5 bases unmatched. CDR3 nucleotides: TGCGCCAGCAGCCAAGGAGCTAGCGGGGTAACAGATACGCAGTATTTT. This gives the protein CASSQGASGVTDTQYF.

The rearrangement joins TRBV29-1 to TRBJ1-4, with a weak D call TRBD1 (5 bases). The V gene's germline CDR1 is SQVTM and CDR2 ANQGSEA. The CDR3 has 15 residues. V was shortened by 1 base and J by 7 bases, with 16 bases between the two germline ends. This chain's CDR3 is CSVEVVWQGREKLFF. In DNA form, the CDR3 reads TGCAGCGTTGAAGTGGTATGGCAGGGCCGTGAAAAACTGTTTTTT.

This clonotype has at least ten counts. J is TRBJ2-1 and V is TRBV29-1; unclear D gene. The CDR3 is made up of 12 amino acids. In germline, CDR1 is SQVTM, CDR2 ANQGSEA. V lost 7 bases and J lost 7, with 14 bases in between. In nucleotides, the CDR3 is TGCAGCGCCTATATAGGGCTAAATGAGCAGTTCTTC. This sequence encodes CSAYIGLNEQFF.

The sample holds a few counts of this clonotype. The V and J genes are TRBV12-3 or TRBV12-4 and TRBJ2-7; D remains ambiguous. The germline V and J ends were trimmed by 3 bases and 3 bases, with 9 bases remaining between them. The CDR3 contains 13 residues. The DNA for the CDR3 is TGTGCCAGCAGTTTTAGTCAGCGCTACGAGCAGTACTTC. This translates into CASSFSQRYEQYF.